The 30 T cell receptor beta chains presented below share a single source sample, sequenced in a study of T cells in Graves' hyperthyroidism and ophthalmopathy. Amplification of TCR beta CDR3 regions was performed using RNA transcripts as template. The primer set for the first-round RT-PCR of the TCR CDR3 was HTBI. Each CDR3 protein gets one entry after TCRdb re-called the multiplex PCR reads with MiXCR. The sample shows 300,000 to 450,000 distinct CDR3 sequences, about 15% of them seen only once. Sample: blood. These receptors were taken from a woman under 30 with Graves' hyperthyroidism that later progressed to Graves' ophthalmopathy.

There are many counts of this clonotype. The genes are TRBV7-8 and TRBJ2-7, with D unclear. The V gene's germline CDR1 is SGHVS and CDR2 FQNEAQ. The CDR3 is 15 amino acids. Trimming took 2 bases from V and 0 from J, leaving 11 bases between them. The CDR3 coding sequence is TGTGCCAGCAGCTTACTACACCATCACTCCTACGAGCAGTACTTC. Its protein is CASSLLHHHSYEQYF.

CDR3 nucleotides: TGCGCCAGCAGCCCCGTGGCCACAGGGCTGAATGGCTACACCTTC. Protein product: CASSPVATGLNGYTF. The V call is TRBV5-1, the J call TRBJ1-2; D may be TRBD1 (6 bases). CDR3 length: 15 amino acids. V lost 4 bases and J lost 6, with 19 bases in between. Germline V gene lookup returns CDR1 SGHRS and CDR2 YFSETQ.

This clonotype was picked up many times. Written as DNA, the CDR3 is TGCAGTGCTAGAGGGAAGACTAGCGGGAGCTACAATGAGCAGTTCTTC. Translated, it gives CSARGKTSGSYNEQFF. The V gene is TRBV20-1, the J gene TRBJ2-1; 12 bases map to TRBD2. Germline CDR1 and CDR2: DFQATT and SNEGSKA (reference sequence). The trim removed 1 base at V and 3 bases at J, leaving 4 bases unmatched. The CDR3 is 16 amino acids.

There are many counts of this clonotype. The V call is TRBV29-1, the J call TRBJ2-1; possible D gene TRBD2, 5 bases. V gave up 4 bases and J gave up 7 bases, with 26 bases separating them. Germline values: CDR1 SQVTM, CDR2 ANQGSEA. CDR3 length equals 17 residues. The CDR3 protein is CSVGGEGQFNVRNEQFF. The CDR3 region has the DNA TGCAGCGTTGGGGGAGAAGGGCAATTTAACGTAAGGAATGAGCAGTTCTTC.

This clonotype was detected ten times or more. The chain joins TRBV28 to TRBJ1-1; tentatively, D is TRBD1 (6 bases). The CDR3 runs to 17 residues. Per germline, CDR1 MDHEN and CDR2 SYDVKM. The V end was cut by 4 bases, the J end by 6 bases, with 24 bases between. CDR3 bases: TGTGCCAGCAGTTCCGCTCAACTGGGGGGCTTGGGTCCTGAAGCTTTCTTT. Encoded protein: CASSSAQLGGLGPEAFF.

This sequence joins TRBV27 and TRBJ2-2; no clear D gene. The CDR3 runs 13 residues. In germline, CDR1 is MNHEY, CDR2 SMNVEV (reference sequence). V was shortened by 0 bases and J by 6 bases, with 5 bases between the two germline ends. The CDR3 nucleotides are TGTGCCAGCAGTTTATCTCCCTCCGGGGAGCTGTTTTTT. This sequence encodes CASSLSPSGELFF.

There are many counts of this clonotype. CDR3 residues: CASSLTSVTDTQYF. DNA for the CDR3: TGTGCCAGCAGCCTAACTAGCGTCACAGATACGCAGTATTTT. The chain uses TRBV28 and TRBJ2-3; 7 positions match TRBD2. Germline V gives CDR1 MDHEN, CDR2 SYDVKM. J gave up 2 bases and V 6 bases, and 5 bases lay outside the gene matches. The CDR3 contains 14 residues.

Ten or more counts support this clonotype. The gene calls are TRBV15 and TRBJ2-7; possible D gene TRBD2, 5 bases. The germline CDR1 and CDR2 sequences are LNHNV and YYDKDF (reference sequence). Between the trimmed V and J ends, which lost 0 bases and 0 bases, there was a span of 21 bases. The CDR3 consists of 19 residues. CDR3 in amino acids: CATSRDQAFGGPSSYEQYF. CDR3 nucleotide sequence: TGTGCCACCAGCAGAGACCAAGCCTTCGGCGGGCCGAGCTCCTACGAGCAGTACTTC.

This clonotype was recorded at least ten times. This chain joins TRBV6-1 and TRBJ2-7; D is unresolved. CDR3 size: 12 residues. Germline CDR1 is MNHNS and CDR2 is SASEGT. V shed 5 bases and J shed 6 bases, with 11 bases lying between them. The CDR3 bases are TGTGCCAGCAGTTACGGTGACTCCGAGCAGTACTTC. Amino acids: CASSYGDSEQYF.

This clonotype was observed at least ten times. The chain employs TRBV15 and TRBJ2-5; 10 bases are shared with TRBD1. Trimming cost V 4 bases and J 5 bases; bases outside gene matches: 7. The V gene's germline CDR1 is LNHNV and CDR2 YYDKDF (reference sequence). CDR3 length: 15 amino acids. The CDR3 bases are TGTGCCACCAGCAAAGGACAGGGGGAGGTTGAGACCCAGTACTTC. Translating gives CATSKGQGEVETQYF.

This chain uses TRBV5-1 with TRBJ2-5, with unresolved D. With 4 bases removed from V and 1 base from J, the gap between germline ends came to 8 bases. The CDR3 sequence is 13 residues long. Germline lookup yields CDR1 SGHRS and CDR2 YFSETQ. CDR3 sequence reads: CASSTQFQETQYF. The CDR3 DNA is TGCGCCAGCAGCACCCAATTCCAAGAGACCCAGTACTTC.

This clonotype has a handful of counts. This chain connects TRBV5-1 to TRBJ2-1; D is unclear. The ends were cut back, 5 bases at V and 2 bases at J, with 8 bases in the middle. The CDR3 has 13 residues. Germline loops: CDR1 SGHRS, CDR2 YFSETQ. The CDR3 reads CASRMETYNEQFF. CDR3 coding DNA: TGCGCCAGCAGAATGGAGACCTACAATGAGCAGTTCTTC.

At least ten counts were recorded for this clonotype. V is TRBV28 and J is TRBJ1-2; no definite D call. The germline V gene has CDR1 MDHEN and CDR2 SYDVKM. The CDR3 loop spans 14 amino acids. V was clipped by 1 base and J by 2 bases, with 8 bases between them. The CDR3 DNA reads TGTGCCAGCAGTTTATCCGGGGTGAACTATGGCTACACCTTC. Residues: CASSLSGVNYGYTF.

On this clonotype itself: A much larger clone lies a single base off, so this may be a read error. V gene TRBV6-1 combines with J gene TRBJ2-1; TRBD2 agrees at 14 bases. CDR3 length: 15 residues. Looked up from germline, CDR1 is MNHNS and CDR2 is SASEGT. V gave up 6 bases and J gave up 9 bases; unmatched junction bases: 7. CDR3 region: CASRLRLAGGSEQFF. DNA for the CDR3: TGTGCCAGCAGGCTACGACTAGCGGGAGGGAGTGAGCAGTTCTTC.

This clonotype turned up a few times. The rearrangement links TRBV24-1 to TRBJ2-1; D remains unclear. This CDR3 spans 13 amino acids. V lost 1 base, J lost 6 bases, and 6 bases lay in between. Germline CDR1 and CDR2: KGHDR and SFDVKD. DNA for the CDR3: TGTGCCACCAGTGATTTCGACCGCAATGAGCAGTTCTTC. Protein: CATSDFDRNEQFF.

The CDR3 bases are TGTGCCAGCAGCCAACTAGCGGGAGGTACAGATACGCAGTATTTT. Its translation is CASSQLAGGTDTQYF. This chain connects TRBV6-1 to TRBJ2-3; 12 nucleotides agree with TRBD2. Germline CDR1 MNHNS, CDR2 SASEGT. J was trimmed by 3 bases and V by 6 bases; bases with no gene match: 4. The CDR3 has 15 amino acids.

This clonotype was detected ten times or more. The DNA of the CDR3 is TGTGCCAGCAGCCAGGACAGGGTATCTACCTACGAGCAGTACTTC. Translation: CASSQDRVSTYEQYF. The V and J genes are TRBV7-6 and TRBJ2-7, with TRBD1 matching over 8 bases. The CDR3 runs to 15 residues. V gave up 5 bases and J gave up 2 bases; unmatched junction bases: 8. Germline CDR1 and CDR2: SGHVS and FNYEAQ.

This clonotype has only a few counts. The chain recombines TRBV29-1 with TRBJ2-2; D ambiguous. The V end lost 4 bases, the J end lost 2 bases, and 11 bases lay between the germline ends. The CDR3 has 14 residues. The germline gives CDR1 SQVTM, CDR2 ANQGSEA. In nucleotides, the CDR3 is TGCAGCGTTGGAGTGAACCATAACACCGGGGAGCTGTTTTTT. Translation: CSVGVNHNTGELFF.

This clonotype was detected ten times or more. The chain joins TRBV29-1 to TRBJ1-1; 7 bases agree with TRBD1. V dropped 4 bases and J dropped 0; count of bases not matched to a gene: 2. Germline V gene lookup returns CDR1 SQVTM and CDR2 ANQGSEA. This CDR3 contains 13 residues. This chain's CDR3 is CSVVRGVNTEAFF. The CDR3 DNA reads TGCAGCGTTGTCAGGGGGGTGAACACTGAAGCTTTCTTT.

The rearrangement uses TRBV10-3 and TRBJ2-5; TRBD1 matches 8 bases. The trim removed 9 bases at V and 3 bases at J, leaving 9 bases unmatched. The length of the CDR3 is 14 residues. Germline loops: CDR1 ENHRY, CDR2 SYGVKD. CDR3 coding DNA: TGTGCCATTGGCAAGGGACAGGAGAAAGAGACCCAGTACTTC. This gives the protein CAIGKGQEKETQYF.

This clonotype was seen a few times. This chain uses TRBV27 with TRBJ1-6, with D possibly being TRBD1 (5 bases). Germline assignment: CDR1 MNHEY and CDR2 SMNVEV (reference sequence). The germline V and J ends were trimmed by 6 bases and 9 bases, with 18 bases remaining between them. This CDR3 comprises 15 residues. CDR3 bases: TGTGCCAGCAGCCCCCGCCGCGGAGGGGTTTCACCCCTCCACTTT. It is translated as CASSPRRGGVSPLHF.

Notes on this clonotype: A much larger clone differs from this one at a single base, so this may be a read error. The genes are TRBV7-9 and TRBJ2-7; a possible D gene is TRBD2 (5 bases). CDR3 size: 14 residues. Germline V gene data show CDR1 as SEHNR and CDR2 as FQNEAQ (reference sequence). This CDR3 reads CAGSLSDGKYEQYF. As DNA, the CDR3 is TGTGCCGGCAGCCTGAGCGACGGGAAATACGAGCAGTACTTC.

This clonotype showed up just a few times. The chain recombines TRBV6-1 with TRBJ2-2, with a possible D match to TRBD2 (6 bases). The CDR3 is 14 residues long. V was shortened by 6 bases and J by 4 bases, with 12 bases between the two germline ends. Germline CDR1 and CDR2: MNHNS and SASEGT. CDR3: CASRRDSFTGELFF. The CDR3 region has the DNA TGTGCCAGCAGGCGGGACTCCTTCACCGGGGAGCTGTTTTTT.

Turning to this clonotype: The junction and the germline gene differ at one end; a read error may be behind it. V and J are TRBV3-1 and TRBJ2-2, with 7 positions matching TRBD1. The CDR3 sequence is 17 residues long. From germline, CDR1 is LGHDT and CDR2 YNNKEL (reference sequence). CDR3 DNA sequence: TGTACCAGCAGCCAAGAAGGGGGCAGGGGCCACACCGGGGAGCTGTTTTTT. Translating it yields CTSSQEGGRGHTGELFF.

This clonotype was found many times. The CDR3 DNA reads as TGTGCCAGCAGTCCAGCGGGAGTCCCCTACGAGCAGTACTTC. Translation: CASSPAGVPYEQYF. V is TRBV6-2 or TRBV6-3 and J is TRBJ2-7; 8 bases agree with TRBD2. Germline V CDR1 and CDR2: MNHEY, SVGEGT. This CDR3 is built from 14 residues. V lost 5 bases to trimming and J lost 2 bases; unmatched junction nucleotides: 5.

This chain links TRBV28 with TRBJ1-2; 7 nucleotides line up with TRBD1. The CDR3 has 14 residues. Per the germline V gene, CDR1 is MDHEN and CDR2 is SYDVKM. The V gene end was trimmed by 5 bases and the J gene end by 3 bases; junction bases not matched to a gene: 6. Written as DNA, the CDR3 is TGTGCCAGCAGTGAAATGGGACAGCACTATGGCTACACCTTC. The encoded protein is CASSEMGQHYGYTF.

This clonotype has more than one count but fewer than ten. The chain is built from TRBV28 and TRBJ2-3, with unresolved D. V lost 5 bases and J 6 bases, leaving 12 bases between the germline ends. This CDR3 is 13 amino acids long. CDR1 and CDR2 from the germline V gene are MDHEN and SYDVKM. This chain's CDR3 is CASSPPSWDTQYF. Here the CDR3 DNA reads TGTGCCAGCAGTCCCCCCTCTTGGGATACGCAGTATTTT. Full variable domain (remainder filled in from reference TRBV28 and TRBJ2-3): DVKVTQSSRYLVKRTGEKVFLECVQDMDHENMFWYRQDPGLGLRLIYFSYDVKMKEKGDIPEGYSVSREKKERFSLILESASTNQTSMYLCASSPPSWDTQYFGPGTRLTVL.

This clonotype was seen a handful of times. The genes are TRBV6-1 and TRBJ2-3; 7 nucleotides agree with TRBD2. The CDR3 is made up of 12 amino acids. From germline, CDR1 is MNHNS and CDR2 SASEGT. With 11 bases clipped from V and 0 bases from J, the junction kept 2 bases outside the gene matches. CDR3 loop: CAARGSTDTQYF. For the CDR3, the DNA is TGTGCCGCGCGGGGGAGCACAGATACGCAGTATTTT.

This clonotype was seen repeatedly, ten times or more. CDR3: CATSDMGDQPQHF. Written as DNA, the CDR3 is TGTGCCACCAGTGATATGGGGGATCAGCCCCAGCATTTT. The V gene is TRBV24-1, the J gene TRBJ1-5; tentative D call: TRBD1 (5 bases). V was shortened by 3 bases and J by 5 bases, with 7 bases between the two germline ends. This CDR3 comprises 13 residues. Looked up from germline, CDR1 is KGHDR and CDR2 is SFDVKD.

This clonotype was found a few times. One end of the junction does not line up with germline, which may come from a read error. V gene TRBV7-9 combines with J gene TRBJ2-5; D might be TRBD1 or TRBD2, each matching 5 bases. Germline CDR1 SEHNR, CDR2 FQNEAQ (reference sequence). CDR3 size: 14 residues. The CDR3 reads CASSPIEGYRVTDF. CDR3 nucleotide sequence: TGTGCCAGCAGCCCAATAGAGGGGTATAGGGTCACAGACTTC.